This TCR beta chain was sequenced for a study of T cell responses to AZD1222 COVID-19 vaccine. This table comes from immunoSEQ multiplex PCR, and its TCRdb copy is limited to in-frame clones, with some not included. Of approximately 80,000 clones in the sample, around 90% were seen once. CDR1 and CDR2 from the germline V gene are MDHEN and SYDVKM. V was pared by 2 bases and J by 1 base, with 15 bases between. The length of the CDR3 is 18 residues. The V call is TRBV28, the J call TRBJ2-6; D might be TRBD1 (5 bases). The sequence was collected from an adult in good health. The sequences come from peripheral blood, collected on day 0 of AZD1222 vaccination. The CDR3 protein is CASSLGQGPYSGANVLTF. The CDR3 DNA reads as TGTGCCAGCAGTTTAGGGCAGGGTCCCTATTCTGGGGCCAACGTCCTGACTTTC.